A single sample is the source of the 20 T cell receptor beta chains below, sequenced in a study of T cells in localized non-small cell lung cancer. Data came from immunoSEQ multiplex PCR; TCRdb stores just in-frame clones and leaves some out. The sample has over 2,000 clones; roughly 30% are singletons. The sample consisted of lung tumor tissue, taken before any cancer treatment. These receptors all come from a man between 40 and 70 years old with stage III squamous cell lung carcinoma.

The chain combines TRBV19 with TRBJ1-6; D is possibly TRBD1 (6 bases). Trimming cost V 9 bases and J 7 bases, with 25 bases left between them. CDR3 length equals 17 residues. Per germline, CDR1 LNHDA and CDR2 SQIVND (reference sequence). As DNA, the CDR3 is TGTGCCAGCCGATTTAGGGCCGGACAGTTGGCGAATTCACCCCTCCACTTT. Encoded protein: CASRFRAGQLANSPLHF.

This chain connects TRBV11-3 to TRBJ1-3; 9 positions agree with TRBD1. After removal of 4 bases from V and 0 bases from J, the junction contained 4 bases not matched to a gene. Germline CDR1 SGHNT, CDR2 YENEEA. CDR3 length: 16 residues. In DNA, the CDR3 is TGTGCCAGCAGCTCCCGGGACAGGGCCTCTGGAAACACCATATATTTT. Encoded protein: CASSSRDRASGNTIYF.

This clone has more than one count but fewer than ten. The chain employs TRBV4-1 and TRBJ2-5; D is tentatively TRBD1 or TRBD2 (5 bases each). Germline CDR1 MGHRA, CDR2 YSYEKL. This CDR3 has 13 residues. The V and J ends lost 2 bases and 10 bases respectively, with 14 bases between them. The CDR3 sequence: CASSQSPGPLQYF. CDR3 DNA sequence: TGCGCCAGCAGCCAATCGCCGGGACCTCTCCAGTACTTC.

The V call is TRBV30, the J call TRBJ2-3, with TRBD2 as a possible D gene (6 bases). Trimming pared 3 bases from V and 0 bases from J, leaving 16 bases between. Germline values: CDR1 GTSNPN, CDR2 SVGIG (reference sequence). There are 16 residues in the CDR3. In DNA, the CDR3 is TGTGCCTGGAGCATAGGGGTAGCGGCTAGCACAGATACGCAGTATTTT. As protein: CAWSIGVAASTDTQYF.

The chain is built from TRBV19 and TRBJ2-1, with D perhaps given as TRBD1 or TRBD2 (5 bases each). CDR1 and CDR2 (germline): LNHDA, SQIVND (reference sequence). With 1 base removed from V and 4 bases from J, the gap between germline ends came to 5 bases. This CDR3 is 13 amino acids long. The CDR3 bases are TGTGCCAGTAGTATAGGGGGGTACAATGAGCAGTTCTTC. Translated: CASSIGGYNEQFF.

In this sample, this clone turned up a few times. The chain employs TRBV9 and TRBJ1-3; the D is unclear. Trimming removed 0 bases at V and 0 bases at J, with 10 bases between. Germline-derived CDR1 and CDR2 are SGDLS and YYNGEE. This CDR3 contains 16 residues. The CDR3 sequence is CASSVDLGNSGNTIYF. CDR3 in DNA: TGTGCCAGCAGCGTAGATCTGGGCAACTCTGGAAACACCATATATTTT.

This clone was picked up a small number of times. The chain joins TRBV15 to TRBJ1-1, with D possibly being TRBD1 (5 bases). The CDR3 totals 15 residues. Germline V gene sequence: CDR1 LNHNV, CDR2 YYDKDF (reference sequence). V was trimmed by 0 bases and J by 8 bases, leaving 16 bases between them. The CDR3 DNA reads TGTGCCACCAGCAGAGATTACGGGGGAGGATTAGAAGCTTTCTTT. As protein: CATSRDYGGGLEAFF.

By frequency in the sample, this clone is medium-sized (0.01 to 0.1%). For the CDR3, the DNA is TGCGCCAGCAGCCGAGACATTCCTAACTATGGCTACACCTTC. This sequence encodes CASSRDIPNYGYTF. The chain recombines TRBV4-1 with TRBJ1-2, with unresolved D. CDR3 length equals 14 residues. CDR1 and CDR2 from the germline V gene are MGHRA and YSYEKL. V lost 4 bases and J 0 bases, leaving 9 bases between the germline ends.

This clone was seen a few times. The chain couples TRBV19 to TRBJ1-1; D uncertain. From germline, CDR1 is LNHDA and CDR2 SQIVND (reference sequence). V lost 3 bases, J lost 4 bases, and 12 bases lay in between. The CDR3 extends over 14 amino acids. The DNA of the CDR3 is TGTGCCAGTAGTATTGGGCTCCTAGGCACTGAAGCTTTCTTT. It encodes CASSIGLLGTEAFF.

The rearrangement uses TRBV11-3 and TRBJ2-3; D gene ambiguous. CDR3 size: 14 residues. Germline V CDR1 and CDR2: SGHNT, YENEEA. V was clipped by 7 bases and J by 1 base, with 12 bases between them. CDR3 sequence: CASNGRYGTDTQYF. The CDR3 DNA reads as TGTGCCAGCAACGGACGCTACGGCACAGATACGCAGTATTTT.

This clone has a handful of counts. V and J are TRBV30 and TRBJ1-1, with unresolved D. Trimming took 3 bases from V and 9 from J, leaving 14 bases between them. The CDR3 runs to 12 residues. Looked up from germline, CDR1 is GTSNPN and CDR2 is SVGIG (reference sequence). The CDR3, as DNA: TGTGCCTGGAGATCCGAGGCCCTAAAAGCTTTCTTT. Its protein product is CAWRSEALKAFF.

CDR3 amino acids: CASSEGGTGAYGYTF. DNA for the CDR3: TGTGCCAGCAGTGAGGGTGGGACAGGGGCCTATGGCTACACCTTC. The chain is built from TRBV6-8 and TRBJ1-2, with 10 bases identical to TRBD1. The CDR3 is 15 residues long. CDR1 is MNHGY, CDR2 SAAAGT, per germline. V lost 5 bases to trimming and J lost 4 bases; unmatched junction nucleotides: 7.

This clone was counted a few times. The V call is TRBV23-1, the J call TRBJ2-5, with TRBD1 matching over 7 bases. TRBV23-1 is labeled an ORF, and its function is uncertain. V trimming: 6 bases; J trimming: 4 bases; junction bases outside the gene matches: 8. CDR3 length: 14 amino acids. CDR3 DNA: TGCGCCAGCAGCCCAGACAGGGTCGGAGAGACCCAGTACTTC. Translation gives CASSPDRVGETQYF.

This clone turned up a few times. The chain recombines TRBV18 with TRBJ1-2; 8 nucleotides line up with TRBD1. V gave up 8 bases and J gave up 5 bases; unmatched junction bases: 10. CDR1 KGHSH and CDR2 LQKENI come from the germline V gene. The CDR3 runs 14 residues. In DNA form, the CDR3 reads TGTGCCAGCAGTGGACAGGGAGGTTCGTATGGCTACACCTTC. Translated: CASSGQGGSYGYTF.

This clone has only a few counts. V gene TRBV6-8 combines with J gene TRBJ1-4, with unresolved D. The CDR3 runs to 14 residues. V lost 4 bases, J lost 0 bases, and 6 bases lay in between. The V gene's germline CDR1 is MNHGY and CDR2 SAAAGT. For the CDR3, the DNA is TGTGCCAGCAGTTCTTTTGCAACTAATGAAAAACTGTTTTTT. The encoded protein is CASSSFATNEKLFF.

In this sample, this clone is medium-sized. The chain links TRBV4-1 to TRBJ1-1; D might be TRBD1 (5 bases). Germline values: CDR1 MGHRA, CDR2 YSYEKL. V was pared by 1 base and J by 9 bases, with 18 bases between. The CDR3 runs 15 residues. The CDR3 spells CASSQVSQGPGKAFF. The CDR3 DNA reads as TGCGCCAGCAGCCAAGTTAGCCAGGGTCCAGGCAAAGCTTTCTTT.

The chain links TRBV14 to TRBJ2-1; 15 nucleotides align to TRBD2. With V trimmed by 1 base and J by 2 bases, 3 bases remained unmatched. Germline lookup yields CDR1 SGHDN and CDR2 FVKESK. This CDR3 has 18 residues. The CDR3 protein is CASSQGWTSGRAYNEQFF. CDR3 DNA sequence: TGTGCCAGCAGCCAAGGGTGGACTAGCGGGAGGGCCTACAATGAGCAGTTCTTC.

The gene calls are TRBV19 and TRBJ2-2; D is possibly TRBD2 (5 bases). The CDR3 length is 15 residues. From germline, CDR1 is LNHDA and CDR2 SQIVND (reference sequence). The V and J ends lost 6 bases and 1 base respectively, with 12 bases between them. DNA for the CDR3: TGTGCCAGTAGCCGTCCCCGGGGGAACACCGGGGAGCTGTTTTTT. Its translation: CASSRPRGNTGELFF.

This clone was seen a handful of times. The CDR3 nucleotides read TGTGCCAGCAGCCTGGACGGAGGTCTCACTGAAGCTTTCTTT. Its translation: CASSLDGGLTEAFF. V gene TRBV11-3 combines with J gene TRBJ1-1; D ambiguous. CDR3 length: 14 amino acids. V shed 5 bases and J shed 4 bases, with 14 bases lying between them. Germline loops: CDR1 SGHNT, CDR2 YENEEA.

A note on this clone: Germline is not matched at one junction end, which may reflect a read error. An ambiguous or unread base is present, and the residue it codes for is denoted X. The genes are TRBV14 and TRBJ1-2; 8 nucleotides align to TRBD1. The length of the CDR3 is 15 residues. Germline V lookup: CDR1 SGHDN, CDR2 FVKESK. CDR3 region: CAXSHHTTGVRGYTF. The CDR3 coding sequence is TGTGCCARCAGCCATCACACGACAGGGGTGCGTGGCTACACCTTC.